A single sample gave rise to the 17 T cell receptor beta chains below, sequenced in a study of blood T cell repertoires in COVID-19. Here immunoSEQ multiplex PCR was the method, and the copy in TCRdb shows in-frame clones only, minus some. The sample yields around 380,000 clones, 70% to 90% seen once. Sequenced: PBMCs or T cells enriched from blood (not recorded which). Receptor source: a young man who had recovered from COVID-19.

This sequence joins TRBV10-3 and TRBJ2-2; 11 bases line up with TRBD2. This CDR3 is 17 amino acids long. CDR1 and CDR2 from the germline V gene are ENHRY and SYGVKD. V trimming: 2 bases; J trimming: 1 base; junction bases outside the gene matches: 3. The CDR3 spells CAISEKLAGGNTGELFF. The CDR3 DNA is TGTGCCATCAGTGAGAAGCTAGCGGGGGGGAACACCGGGGAGCTGTTTTTT.

This clone was recorded at least ten times. The identical CDR3 is also encoded by other nucleotide sequences in the sample. This chain uses TRBV18 with TRBJ1-3; perhaps TRBD1 as D (6 bases). Per germline, CDR1 KGHSH and CDR2 LQKENI. The CDR3 sequence is 16 residues long. The V gene lost 3 bases and the J gene lost 0 bases, with 12 bases spanning the gap. This CDR3 is CASSPGGANSGNTIYF. The CDR3 nucleotides are TGTGCCAGCTCACCGGGGGGGGCCAACTCTGGAAACACCATATATTTT.

This chain joins TRBV7-2 and TRBJ1-4; D is unresolved. The CDR3 extends over 13 amino acids. Trimming shortened V by 5 bases and J by 8 bases, and 12 bases separated the two germline ends. Per germline, CDR1 SGHTA and CDR2 FQGNSA. CDR3 coding DNA: TGTGCCAGCAGCCTAGGGAGGGAAGAAAAACTGTTTTTT. Encoded protein: CASSLGREEKLFF.

V is TRBV12-2 and J is TRBJ2-1; TRBD1 is the table's D call, not checked against the DNA. TRBV12-2 is marked as a pseudogene. The length of the CDR3 is 16 residues. CDR3 sequence: CASRFFPGQGGKEQFF. CDR3 DNA sequence: TGTGCAAGTCGCTTTTTCCCGGGACAGGGCGGGAAGGAGCAGTTCTTC.

The chain links TRBV7-8 to TRBJ2-2; the match to TRBD2 covers 13 bases. The CDR3 is 20 amino acids. Germline-derived CDR1 and CDR2 are SGHVS and FQNEAQ. V dropped 0 bases and J dropped 8; count of bases not matched to a gene: 15. CDR3: CASSLAPKTSGGTLAGELFF. DNA of the CDR3: TGTGCCAGCAGCTTAGCCCCGAAGACTAGCGGGGGGACCTTGGCAGGGGAGCTGTTTTTT.

The CDR3, as DNA: TGTGCCATCAGTCGCCTCCCCGCGGCGGACACAGATACGCAGTATTTT. Amino acids: CAISRLPAADTDTQYF. J is TRBJ2-3 and V is TRBV10-3; D ambiguous. The CDR3 loop spans 16 amino acids. Germline CDR1 and CDR2: ENHRY and SYGVKD. V dropped 5 bases and J dropped 2 bases, with 17 bases sitting between them.

The chain uses TRBV14 and TRBJ1-6, with D hard to call. CDR1 is SGHDN and CDR2 is FVKESK in the germline V gene. Trimming stripped 6 bases from V and 14 bases from J, with 14 bases between. This CDR3 region has 12 residues. CDR3 coding DNA: TGTGCCAGCAGACACGGGCGGAGGGCCCTCCACTTT. Its protein is CASRHGRRALHF.

The chain is built from TRBV18 and TRBJ1-2; 7 nucleotides line up with TRBD1. V gave up 6 bases and J gave up 0 bases; unmatched junction bases: 10. From germline, CDR1 is KGHSH and CDR2 LQKENI. This CDR3 has 16 residues. Here the CDR3 reads CASSPPGTEANYGYTF. For the CDR3, the DNA is TGTGCCAGCTCCCCCCCAGGGACAGAGGCTAACTATGGCTACACCTTC.

CDR3 sequence: CASSLRDRDSSGYTF. In nucleotides, the CDR3 is TGCGCCAGCAGCTTGAGGGACAGGGATAGTTCCGGCTACACCTTC. The chain has TRBV5-1 and TRBJ1-2, with TRBD1 identical over 9 bases. CDR3 length equals 15 residues. Trimming cost V 1 base and J 8 bases; bases outside gene matches: 9. From germline, CDR1 is SGHRS and CDR2 YFSETQ.

The rearrangement links TRBV10-3 to TRBJ2-7, with D possibly matching TRBD1 (6 bases). Germline assignment: CDR1 ENHRY and CDR2 SYGVKD. The CDR3 contains 13 residues. Trimming cost V 6 bases and J 1 base, with 10 bases left between them. The CDR3 loop is CAIRNGQSYEQYF. The CDR3 nucleotides read TGTGCCATCAGGAACGGACAGTCCTACGAGCAGTACTTC.

CDR3 residues: CSASGIPGQGNELANEKLFF. CDR3 coding DNA: TGCAGTGCTAGTGGAATTCCGGGACAGGGAAATGAGTTGGCTAATGAAAAACTGTTTTTT. The chain carries TRBV20-1 and TRBJ1-4; TRBD1 agrees at 9 bases. J lost 3 bases, V lost 3 bases, and 20 bases had no gene match. The CDR3 contains 20 residues. Germline V gives CDR1 DFQATT, CDR2 SNEGSKA (reference sequence).

As concerns this clone: The junction departs from germline at one end; a sequencing error may be responsible. The chain carries TRBV5-1 and TRBJ1-4, with 8 bases identical to TRBD1. The germline V gene encodes CDR1 SGHRS and CDR2 YFSETQ. The CDR3 has 15 residues. The CDR3 loop is CASSLGQGTNEELFF. CDR3 nucleotide sequence: TGCGCCAGCAGCCTCGGACAGGGAACTAATGAAGAACTGTTTTTT.

The J gene is TRBJ2-3, the V gene TRBV10-2; TRBD1 agrees at 8 bases. With 6 bases clipped from V and 2 bases from J, the junction kept 10 bases outside the gene matches. Germline V gene lookup returns CDR1 WSHSY and CDR2 SAAADI. The CDR3 covers 16 residues. CDR3 sequence: CASRDRDRRTTDTQYF. CDR3 sequence (DNA): TGCGCCAGCAGGGACCGGGACAGGAGGACCACAGATACGCAGTATTTT.

A word on this clone: This CDR3 is also generated by other DNA sequences in the sample. This chain joins TRBV14 and TRBJ1-4; D is perhaps TRBD1 (6 bases). V lost 0 bases and J 8 bases, leaving 13 bases between the germline ends. The CDR3 is 15 residues long. The V gene's germline CDR1 is SGHDN and CDR2 FVKESK. For the CDR3, the DNA is TGTGCCAGCAGCCAAGATGCGGGGGCAGGAGAAAAACTGTTTTTT. Its translation: CASSQDAGAGEKLFF.

V and J are TRBV7-6 and TRBJ1-1, with a possible D match to TRBD1 (6 bases). Trimming removed 5 bases at V and 11 bases at J, with 21 bases between. The CDR3 consists of 14 residues. Germline CDR1 SGHVS, CDR2 FNYEAQ. The CDR3 region has the DNA TGTGCCAGCAGCCCCCGAACGGGGGCGGGGGGCGCTTTCTTT. Amino acids: CASSPRTGAGGAFF.

The chain joins TRBV7-8 to TRBJ1-5, with D uncertain. Trimming took off 1 base at V and 7 bases at J, with 11 bases between the two ends. CDR1 and CDR2 from the germline V gene are SGHVS and FQNEAQ. This CDR3 has 14 amino acids. DNA for the CDR3: TGTGCCAGCAGCTTAGTAGGAGGGAACCAGCCCCAGCATTTT. Amino acids: CASSLVGGNQPQHF.

This clone was counted a single time. V is TRBV7-2 and J is TRBJ1-2; possible D gene TRBD1, 6 bases. The CDR3 sequence is 16 residues long. V gave up 1 base and J gave up 2 bases, with 14 bases separating them. Per the germline V gene, CDR1 is SGHTA and CDR2 is FQGNSA. The CDR3 DNA is TGTGCCAGCAGCTTAGTGGGAGGGGGTTTAAACTATGGCTACACCTTC. This gives the protein CASSLVGGGLNYGYTF.